Below are 10 T cell receptor beta chains sequenced from a single sample in a study of Ad26.COV2.S vaccination and SARS-CoV-2 variants. Sample treatment: some 20 received Ad26.COV2.S at low or high dose, single or two shots; about 5 received placebo; per-sample allocation not given. Samples came from day 63 after the first vaccine or placebo injection. Assay used: immunoSEQ multiplex PCR; TCRdb lists only in-frame clones, some missing. The data show a few hundred thousand clones, with around 86% seen just once and more than 3% held by the top ten. Sequences were derived from peripheral blood, sampled in a trial of Ad26.COV2.S vaccine versus placebo. The receptors derive from a person between 18 and 65 years old who received the Ad26.COV2.S COVID-19 vaccine or a placebo.

CDR3 DNA: TGCGCCAGCAGCCAAGAGATCCCGGGACCGAATGGCTACACCTTC. This encodes CASSQEIPGPNGYTF. This chain uses TRBV4-1 with TRBJ1-2; the D gene is possibly TRBD1 (5 bases). The CDR3 is 15 amino acids. Between the trimmed V and J ends, which lost 0 bases and 6 bases, there was a span of 14 bases. The germline V gene has CDR1 MGHRA and CDR2 YSYEKL.

V usage is TRBV7-6 and J usage is TRBJ2-2; 7 nucleotides match TRBD1. Germline CDR1 is SGHVS and CDR2 is FNYEAQ. The CDR3 totals 19 residues. The V segment lost 4 bases and the J segment 0 bases; nucleotides outside the gene matches: 14. Here the CDR3 DNA reads TGTGCCAGCAGCTACTCCATGACAGGGCTATCCCCGAACACCGGGGAGCTGTTTTTT. The encoded protein is CASSYSMTGLSPNTGELFF.

J is TRBJ2-1 and V is TRBV7-9; 10 bases line up with TRBD2. The trim removed 1 base at V and 8 bases at J, leaving 5 bases unmatched. CDR1 and CDR2 (germline): SEHNR, FQNEAQ (reference sequence). The CDR3 runs to 15 residues. The CDR3 region has the DNA TGTGCCAGCAGCTTAGGTAGCGGGGGGCCCTATGAGCAGTTCTTC. Translated: CASSLGSGGPYEQFF.

The chain combines TRBV9 with TRBJ2-3; TRBD2 aligns across 9 bases. The V gene's germline CDR1 is SGDLS and CDR2 YYNGEE. J gave up 2 bases and V 0 bases, and 4 bases lay outside the gene matches. CDR3 length: 16 residues. DNA of the CDR3: TGTGCCAGCAGCGTAGTAGCGGGGGAATACACAGATACGCAGTATTTT. Residues: CASSVVAGEYTDTQYF.

The chain is built from TRBV19 and TRBJ2-5, with D perhaps matching TRBD1 (5 bases). CDR3 length: 14 amino acids. V lost 3 bases to trimming and J lost 6 bases, with 14 bases between them. CDR1 LNHDA and CDR2 SQIVND come from the germline V gene (reference sequence). CDR3: CASSMQGLGKTQYF. The CDR3 DNA reads TGTGCCAGTAGTATGCAGGGTTTAGGAAAGACCCAGTACTTC.

The genes are TRBV10-3 and TRBJ1-5; perhaps TRBD1 as D (5 bases). With 9 bases removed from V and 8 bases from J, the gap between germline ends came to 17 bases. The germline V gene has CDR1 ENHRY and CDR2 SYGVKD. The CDR3 is made up of 13 amino acids. CDR3 sequence reads: CAIGTVTGKPQHF. The CDR3 DNA follows: TGTGCCATTGGGACGGTAACGGGTAAGCCCCAGCATTTT.

V usage is TRBV18 and J usage is TRBJ1-4; no clear D. Germline V gives CDR1 KGHSH, CDR2 LQKENI. This CDR3 has 16 residues. The ends were cut back, 1 base at V and 5 bases at J, with 14 bases in the middle. The DNA for the CDR3 is TGTGCCAGCTCACCACAGGGCTTACAGACCAATGAAAAACTGTTTTTT. Translation: CASSPQGLQTNEKLFF. Full variable domain (missing parts from reference TRBV18 and TRBJ1-4): NAGVMQNPRHLVRRRGQEARLRCSPMKGHSHVYWYRQLPEEGLKFMVYLQKENIIDESGMPKERFSAEFPKEGPSILRIQQVVRGDSAAYFCASSPQGLQTNEKLFFGSGTQLSVL.

V is TRBV28 and J is TRBJ2-3; D might be TRBD2 (6 bases). The germline V gene has CDR1 MDHEN and CDR2 SYDVKM. Trimming pared 3 bases from V and 0 bases from J, leaving 7 bases between. This CDR3 comprises 14 residues. In nucleotides, the CDR3 is TGTGCCAGCAGTTTCCGGGGGAGCACAGATACGCAGTATTTT. The encoded protein is CASSFRGSTDTQYF.

Details on this clone: Mismatch with germline at one junction end may stem from a read error. The V and J genes are TRBV4-2 and TRBJ1-6; D unresolved. The CDR3 extends over 16 amino acids. The germline V gene has CDR1 LGHNA and CDR2 YNFKEQ. The CDR3 nucleotides are TGTGCCAGCAGTCAAGCCTGGTTCAATTCCTACTCACCCCTCCACTTT. Amino acids: CASSQAWFNSYSPLHF.

This rearrangement joins TRBV19 to TRBJ1-5; 7 bases match TRBD1. Trimming at V came to 4 bases and at J to 7 bases, leaving 1 base not matched to a gene. Germline V gene lookup returns CDR1 LNHDA and CDR2 SQIVND (reference sequence). The CDR3 sequence is 12 residues long. CDR3: CASSTRGQPQHF. The CDR3 coding sequence is TGTGCCAGTAGTACCAGGGGGCAGCCCCAGCATTTT. Supplemented by reference TRBV19 and TRBJ1-5, the full variable domain reads DGGITQSPKYLFRKEGQNVTLSCEQNLNHDAMYWYRQDPGQGLRLIYYSQIVNDFQKGDIAEGYSVSREKKESFPLTVTSAQKNPTAFYLCASSTRGQPQHFGDGTRLSIL.